The source of this TCR beta chain is a study of cytomegalovirus exposure and HLA in healthy donors. The PCR ran on 60 Vbeta and 13 Jbeta primers. Assay used: immunoSEQ multiplex PCR; TCRdb lists only in-frame clones, some missing. Of over 85,000 clones in the sample, approximately 70% were seen once. Trimming pared 1 base from V and 1 base from J, leaving 8 bases between. Per germline, CDR1 SGHTA and CDR2 FQGNSA. The CDR3 covers 15 residues. Sequenced material: PBMCs. The chain recombines TRBV7-2 with TRBJ1-3; TRBD1 might be the D (6 bases). The clonotype was recovered from a man aged 35-49 years in good health and CMV-seronegative. DNA of the CDR3: TGTGCCAGCAGCTTAGTGACAGGTTCTGGAAACACCATATATTTT. Encoded protein: CASSLVTGSGNTIYF.